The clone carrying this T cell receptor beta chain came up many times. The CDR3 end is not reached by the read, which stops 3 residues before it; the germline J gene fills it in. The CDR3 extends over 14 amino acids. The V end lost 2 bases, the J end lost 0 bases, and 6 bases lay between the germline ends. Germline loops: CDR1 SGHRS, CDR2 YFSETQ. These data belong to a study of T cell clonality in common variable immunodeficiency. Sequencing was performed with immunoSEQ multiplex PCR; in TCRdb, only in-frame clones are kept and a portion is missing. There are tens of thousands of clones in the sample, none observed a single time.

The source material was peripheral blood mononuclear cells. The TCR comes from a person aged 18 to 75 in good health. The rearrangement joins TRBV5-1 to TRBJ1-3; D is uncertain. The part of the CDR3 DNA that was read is TGCGCCAGCAGCTTCGGGGACTCTGGAAACACC. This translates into CASSFGDSGNT. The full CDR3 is CASSFGDSGNTIYF.